The TCR beta chain under discussion was sequenced for a study of blood T cells in healthy people across ages. Of note for this clonotype: Its antigen is not known.

CDR3 length: 14 amino acids. CDR1 is DFQATT, CDR2 SNEGSKA, per germline (reference sequence). Trimming removed 6 bases at V and 2 bases at J, with 14 bases between. Together with a sample-barcoded 5' primer, a J-beta primer mix was included in a second PCR lasting roughly 6 to 12 cycles. MiXCR was run by TCRdb on the 5' RACE reads, yielding one entry per CDR3 protein. The sample yields some 1,800,000 distinct CDR3 sequences, approximately 39% seen once. General observations from the study: The study found more naive CD4+ cells and higher diversity in long-lived than aged donors.

This chain joins TRBV20-1 and TRBJ2-1, with D hard to call. The sample comprised blood. The receptor was isolated from a human donor in good health. The chain's CDR3 is CSAPQPAAYNEQFF. CDR3 nucleotide sequence: TGCAGTGCCCCTCAACCGGCGGCCTACAATGAGCAGTTCTTC.